This TCR beta chain was found in a study of T cells after yellow fever vaccination (dated by TCRdb to about 2019). Regarding the research as a whole: Libraries from fractions with low cell numbers were prepared with the SMART-Seq v4 Ultra Low Input RNA kit. Two healthy male donors, one aged 18 to 30 and one aged 30 to 40 years, made up the cohort. Blood samples were taken at several timepoints before and after primary and secondary immunization, and bulk PBMC replicates and cell subsets were isolated. To track T-cell clones before and after primary and booster YFV17D yellow fever vaccination, bulk TCR alpha and beta repertoires were sequenced longitudinally. What the research found in general, with its limitations: Most clones expanded after primary vaccination were re-detected after the booster (96% of CD4 and 88% of CD8), suggesting broad memory maintenance. The study included only two donors, which limits how far the findings can be generalized. A small fraction of clonotypes appeared in both the CD4 and CD8 compartments, likely as a result of convergent recombination. FACS-sorted repertoires could contain abundant contaminating clonotypes from the bulk population, so computational filtering was required. The secondary T-cell response was found to be weaker but faster than the primary response, with a peak reached on day 5 rather than on day 15.

TCR cDNA was made using 5'RACE template switching, a step that added a universal primer site and unique molecular identifiers. Priming of cDNA synthesis was performed from both the TCR alpha and TCR beta constant segments. Libraries were amplified in two PCR steps, with sample barcodes and sequencing adapters added in the second step. Libraries were sequenced on Illumina HiSeq 2500 (2x100 bp) or NovaSeq (2x150 bp). From the authors' description of their analysis: MIGEC was used to demultiplex reads and collapse the reads into UMI consensus sequences, and MiXCR was used for V(D)J alignment. Clonotypes responding to the vaccine were identified with edgeR on replicate PBMC samples, with the criteria of FDR below 0.01 and a log2 fold change above 5 up to day 15. Bulk clonotypes were assigned CD4 or CD8 identity according to which sequenced CD4 or CD8 repertoire held them at higher abundance. In-frame beta chains were kept once TCRdb had trimmed the public reads at Q25 with fastp and called clones with MiXCR. For every CDR3 protein sequence, its rows merge into one entry that carries the most common genes and DNA. For this entry, the V and J calls and clone size follow TCRdb and not the study's own pipeline. Counted in this sample were 500,000 to 650,000 distinct CDR3 sequences; less than 20% of them appeared once. The ten biggest clones cover approximately 15% of the sample.

On this clonotype: The clone's antigen remains unknown. Base-call qualities are not available, and no considerably larger clone is one nucleotide away.

The junction carries 12 bases between V and J, which are trimmed by 7 bases and 0 bases respectively. CDR3 length: 14 amino acids, cysteine to phenylalanine. CDR3 DNA is the only sequence kept; it has 42 bases, read in frame from the first base. In the germline V gene (reference sequence), CDR1 corresponds to LNHDA and CDR2 to SQIVND. The sample's treatment or condition label, decoded: live attenuated yellow fever vaccine strain. At each blood-draw timepoint, two biological replicates of bulk PBMCs were obtained. A standard Ficoll-Paque protocol was used to isolate PBMCs from peripheral blood. RNA was extracted with TriZol from bulk PBMCs, CD4 and CD8 fractions, and dextramer-positive and dextramer-negative fractions.

Sequenced material: PBMCs, taken less than 6 days after the first yellow fever vaccination. This receptor was taken from a man between 18 and 35 years old who received the YFV17D yellow fever vaccine. The chain couples TRBV19 to TRBJ1-1, with the D gene not confidently named. The CDR3 corresponds to CASTPYAVNTEAFF. The DNA sequence reads TGTGCCAGTACCCCGTATGCTGTGAACACTGAAGCTTTCTTT.